This TCR beta chain was sequenced in a study of shared clonotypes between healthy human individuals. The CDR3 contains 15 residues. Germline V lookup: CDR1 ENHRY, CDR2 SYGVKD. V lost 7 bases, J lost 0 bases, and 5 bases stayed unmatched. Sequencing was performed with immunoSEQ multiplex PCR; in TCRdb, only in-frame clones are kept and a portion is missing. The sample records approximately 1.1 million clones, 78% being singletons. The specimen was memory CD4+ T cells from PBMCs. Subset given: CD45RA-negative fraction. The sequence derives from a young man in good health. Some clones in this sample may be carry-over from other donors' samples. The gene calls are TRBV10-3 and TRBJ2-3, with TRBD2 identical over 9 bases. The CDR3 nucleotides are TGTGCCATCACTCCTAGCGGGGCTAGCACAGATACGCAGTATTTT. Residues: CAITPSGASTDTQYF.